The 23 T cell receptor beta chains below come from one sample, sequenced in a study of CD8+CD57+ T cells in acquired aplastic anemia. TCR beta VDJ and CDR3 profiles were obtained from a genomic DNA template. TCRdb re-called the reads through MiXCR, storing one row per CDR3 protein. Altogether a few hundred thousand distinct CDR3 sequences are present, 82% being singletons, with the ten largest covering 40% to 55%. CD8+CD57+ cell expansion had been shown by flow cytometry in patients chosen for sequencing. Sequenced material: sorted CD4+, CD8+, or CD8+CD57+ T cells (not recorded which) from PBMCs. These receptor sequences come from a human donor with aplastic anemia.

The chain couples TRBV7-9 to TRBJ2-7; possibly TRBD1 or TRBD2 for D (7 bases each). This CDR3 region has 18 residues. CDR1 and CDR2 (germline): SEHNR, FQNEAQ (reference sequence). V was cut by 3 bases and J by 4 bases, with 25 bases left in between. The CDR3 region is CASSFHRSGTALSYEQYV. The CDR3 coding sequence is TGTGCCAGCAGCTTTCATCGAAGCGGGACAGCCCTTTCGTACGAGCAGTACGTC.

As regards this clonotype: The junction differs from germline at one of its ends, possibly a read error. The V call is TRBV20-1, the J call TRBJ1-2, with D possibly being TRBD1 (5 bases). Germline assignment: CDR1 DFQATT and CDR2 SNEGSKA (reference sequence). This CDR3 region has 11 residues. Here the CDR3 reads CSASLRDGHTF. The CDR3 nucleotides read TGCAGTGCTAGCCTCAGGGATGGCCACACCTTC.

Comments on this clonotype: An end of the junction does not agree with germline; a read error may underlie this. V and J are TRBV2 and TRBJ1-5, with D possibly matching TRBD1 (5 bases). The CDR3 has 13 amino acids. CDR1 is SNHLY, CDR2 FYNNEI, per germline. The CDR3: CASSVAGIQHQHF. CDR3 bases: TGTGCCAGCAGCGTAGCAGGGATTCAGCACCAGCACTTT.

The CDR3 DNA sequence: TGTGCCAGCAGCCCCGACAGGGCCCGGGGTGGCTACACCTTC. Translated, it gives CASSPDRARGGYTF. J is TRBJ1-2 and V is TRBV13; TRBD1 matches at 7 bases. The J segment lost 7 bases and the V segment lost 5 bases, leaving 10 bases of the junction unmatched. The CDR3 totals 14 residues. The V gene's germline CDR1 is PRHDT and CDR2 FYEKMQ (reference sequence).

CDR3 amino acids: CASRPEGGGTWYFQFF. The CDR3 DNA follows: TGTGCCAGCAGGCCTGAGGGCGGGGGTACCTGGTATTTTCAGTTCTTC. The J gene is TRBJ2-1, the V gene TRBV2; the match to TRBD2 covers 7 bases. In germline, CDR1 is SNHLY, CDR2 FYNNEI. V trimming: 6 bases; J trimming: 13 bases; junction bases outside the gene matches: 21. The CDR3 consists of 16 residues.

About this clonotype: Because the CDR3 is missing its conserved closing phenylalanine or tryptophan, this is likely a read error. The limits of the CDR3 on the DNA are not certain, so only TCRdb's listed CDR3 is given. This rearrangement joins TRBV7-9 to TRBJ1-2; TRBD1 is the table's D call, not checked against the DNA. Germline V gene sequence: CDR1 SEHNR, CDR2 FQNEAQ (reference sequence). The CDR3 region is 13 residues in length, termini included. CDR3: CAGQGARETRYFG.

Comment on this clonotype: In this CDR3 the conserved last residue, phenylalanine or tryptophan, is missing, so a read error is likely. Because the CDR3's place on the DNA is in doubt, the DNA is left out and the CDR3 is given as listed by TCRdb. The rearrangement links TRBV7-8 to TRBJ2-3; whether TRBD2, the table's D call, matches the DNA was not checked. Termini included, the CDR3 measures 13 amino acids. Germline lookup yields CDR1 SGHVS and CDR2 FQNEAQ. Here the CDR3 reads CASSLGGGHATQY.

The rearrangement joins TRBV20-1 to TRBJ1-4, with 9 bases identical to TRBD1. Germline CDR1 DFQATT, CDR2 SNEGSKA (reference sequence). J was trimmed by 10 bases and V by 1 base; bases with no gene match: 16. There are 17 residues in the CDR3. CDR3 in amino acids: CSARVLRLWDRERKLFF. CDR3 in DNA: TGCAGTGCTAGAGTCCTCCGGTTATGGGACAGGGAAAGAAAACTGTTTTTT.

On this clonotype itself: The junction departs from germline at one end; a sequencing error may be responsible. The chain employs TRBV24-1 and TRBJ2-5; TRBD2 agrees at 14 bases. The DNA end is a closer match to TRBJ2-1, so the J assignment may be wrong. CDR3 length: 14 residues. In germline, CDR1 is KGHDR, CDR2 SFDVKD. The CDR3 region has the DNA TGTGCCACCGGGACTAGCGGGAGCCGGGATGACCAGTTCTTC. Residues: CATGTSGSRDDQFF.

This clonotype was picked up a small number of times. This may stem from a read error, because a much larger clone lies one nucleotide away. The chain's CDR3 is CASSVGSDTQYFHFF. In DNA, the CDR3 is TGTGCCAGCAGCGTAGGGTCAGATACGCAGTATTTTCACTTCTTC. V usage is TRBV9 and J usage is TRBJ2-1; unclear D gene. Trimming took off 0 bases at V and 16 bases at J, with 23 bases between the two ends. The CDR3 runs to 15 residues. CDR1 is SGDLS, CDR2 YYNGEE, per germline.

The rearrangement joins TRBV5-4 to TRBJ2-1; 8 bases match TRBD2. This CDR3 is built from 23 residues. With V trimmed by 2 bases and J by 7 bases, 32 bases remained unmatched. Per the germline V gene, CDR1 is SGHNT and CDR2 is YYREEE (reference sequence). The CDR3 loop reads CASSFYIGSARAPLAGLSNEQFF. CDR3 coding DNA: TGTGCCAGCAGCTTCTACATCGGCAGTGCTAGAGCACCCTTAGCGGGACTGTCGAATGAGCAGTTCTTC.

Notes on this clonotype: It is likely a read error, because the conserved phenylalanine at the end of the CDR3 is missing. Because the CDR3's place on the DNA is in doubt, the DNA is left out and the CDR3 is given as listed by TCRdb. The CDR3 here is CASSGGGSQETHYV. V gene TRBV2 combines with J gene TRBJ2-5; the table's D gene call, TRBD1, was not cross checked with the DNA. Germline lookup yields CDR1 SNHLY and CDR2 FYNNEI. 14 amino acids form the CDR3, both terminal residues included.

V gene TRBV7-9 combines with J gene TRBJ2-3; D may be TRBD1 or TRBD2 (5 bases each). Germline V gene lookup returns CDR1 SEHNR and CDR2 FQNEAQ (reference sequence). V lost 8 bases and J 5 bases, leaving 14 bases between the germline ends. The CDR3 totals 13 residues. CDR3 sequence: CASGGRGRDTQYF. CDR3 DNA sequence: TGTGCCAGCGGGGGTCGGGGCAGAGATACGCAGTATTTT.

This clonotype was detected once. In nucleotides, the CDR3 is TGTGCCAGCAGCGGGACAGCGAACACCGGGGAGCTGTTTTTT. Encoded protein: CASSGTANTGELFF. The rearrangement links TRBV7-6 to TRBJ2-2; the match to TRBD1 covers 7 bases. The CDR3 sequence is 14 residues long. Germline values: CDR1 SGHVS, CDR2 FNYEAQ. The V segment lost 5 bases and the J segment 0 bases; nucleotides outside the gene matches: 0.

The chain employs TRBV5-1 and TRBJ2-6; D is uncertain. V lost 1 base to trimming and J lost 6 bases, with 14 bases between them. CDR3 length: 16 residues. In germline, CDR1 is SGHRS, CDR2 YFSETQ. The CDR3 DNA is TGCGCCAGCAGCTTGCGTAGAGATGATAAGGCCAACGTCCTGACTTTC. This translates into CASSLRRDDKANVLTF.

This rearrangement joins TRBV12-3 or TRBV12-4 to TRBJ1-5; no clear D gene. This CDR3 region has 14 residues. V was shortened by 2 bases and J by 5 bases, with 10 bases between the two germline ends. CDR3: CASSLTRRDQPQHF. In DNA form, the CDR3 reads TGTGCCAGCAGTTTAACCAGGCGAGATCAGCCCCAGCATTTT.

On this clonotype itself: Relative to the germline gene, one junction end is altered; a read error may explain this. This rearrangement joins TRBV9 to TRBJ1-5; perhaps TRBD1 as D (5 bases). Germline CDR1 is SGDLS and CDR2 is YYNGEE. There are 12 residues in the CDR3. This CDR3 reads CASGSTKGLQHF. The CDR3 DNA follows: TGTGCCAGCGGCTCAACTAAGGGACTTCAGCATTTC.

For this clonotype: One end of the junction fails to match germline, which may point to a read error. This sequence joins TRBV7-7 and TRBJ2-3; 9 bases are shared with TRBD2. Germline loops: CDR1 SSHAT, CDR2 FNYEAQ (reference sequence). This CDR3 is built from 14 residues. The CDR3 protein is CASSEGSGRNYEQF. The CDR3 DNA reads TGTGCTAGCAGCGAGGGGAGCGGGAGGAATTATGAGCAGTTT.

As to this clonotype: The junction shows a germline mismatch at one end, possibly a read error. The chain employs TRBV9 and TRBJ2-3, with 10 bases aligning to TRBD2. Germline V gene sequence: CDR1 SGDLS, CDR2 YYNGEE. The CDR3 consists of 14 residues. The CDR3 nucleotides are TGTGCCAGCAGCGTAGGGACTAGCGGAGTAAAGACGCATTTT. It encodes CASSVGTSGVKTHF.

The rearrangement links TRBV7-2 to TRBJ2-3, with a weak D call TRBD2 (5 bases). V shed 1 base and J shed 14 bases, with 19 bases lying between them. This CDR3 contains 14 residues. CDR1 is SGHTA, CDR2 FQGNSA, per germline. CDR3 residues: CASSLVTADYERYF. The CDR3 region has the DNA TGTGCCAGCAGCTTAGTTACAGCCGACTACGAGCGGTATTTT.

This chain joins TRBV7-9 and TRBJ2-7, with D possibly called TRBD1 or TRBD2 (5 bases each). The CDR3 spans 18 residues. In germline, CDR1 is SEHNR, CDR2 FQNEAQ (reference sequence). Trimming cost V 4 bases and J 0 bases, with 22 bases left between them. The CDR3 coding sequence is TGTGCCAGCAGCTACCCGAGGGACGGGCCTCACAGCTCCTACGAGCAGTACTTC. Its translation is CASSYPRDGPHSSYEQYF. Using reference TRBV7-9 and TRBJ2-7 for the parts outside the CDR3, the full variable domain is DTGVSQNPRHKITKRGQNVTFRCDPISEHNRLYWYRQTLGQGPEFLTYFQNEAQLEKSRLLSDRFSAERPKGSFSTLEIQRTEQGDSAMYLCASSYPRDGPHSSYEQYFGPGTRLTVT.

On this clonotype: Given the absence of the conserved phenylalanine or tryptophan at the CDR3 end, a read error is likely. Because the CDR3's place on the DNA is in doubt, the DNA is left out and the CDR3 is given as listed by TCRdb. V and J are TRBV7-9 and TRBJ2-1; TRBD2 is taken as the D call from the table, unchecked against the DNA. The CDR3 is 13 residues long, ends included. The germline V gene encodes CDR1 SEHNR and CDR2 FQNEAQ (reference sequence). The chain's CDR3 is CASSSASAMRHSS.

V gene TRBV7-8 combines with J gene TRBJ2-7; weak D call: TRBD2 (6 bases). Germline V gene sequence: CDR1 SGHVS, CDR2 FQNEAQ. The CDR3 spans 13 residues. V lost 0 bases and J lost 12, with 15 bases in between. The chain's CDR3 is CASSLAGGPHTYV. As DNA, the CDR3 is TGTGCCAGCAGCTTAGCGGGAGGTCCCCATACGTACGTC.